Below are 19 T cell receptor beta chains sequenced from a single sample in a study of CD8 T cells in ankylosing spondylitis. One entry per CDR3 protein results from TCRdb running MiXCR on the 5' RACE reads. Of around 230,000 distinct CDR3 sequences listed, 7.5% to 9% are singletons. The specimen sequenced was blood, either unsorted or a sorted T cell fraction (not recorded which). The receptors come from a male donor with ankylosing spondylitis or in good health (not recorded which).

This clonotype was seen ten or more times. CDR3: CSARNLDSYEQYF. The CDR3 nucleotides read TGCAGTGCTAGAAATCTAGATTCCTACGAGCAGTACTTC. The chain is built from TRBV20-1 and TRBJ2-7; D not resolved. The CDR3 has 13 residues. The ends were cut back, 2 bases at V and 1 base at J, with 9 bases in the middle. Germline V gene sequence: CDR1 DFQATT, CDR2 SNEGSKA (reference sequence).

The table lists this clonotype with many counts. The genes are TRBV15 and TRBJ2-5; D gene ambiguous. This CDR3 contains 12 residues. V was pared by 1 base and J by 7 bases, with 7 bases between. The germline V gene has CDR1 LNHNV and CDR2 YYDKDF (reference sequence). CDR3 bases: TGTGCCACCAGCAGAGTGGACGCGACCCAGTACTTC. It codes for CATSRVDATQYF.

As DNA, the CDR3 is TGCAGTGCTAGAGATCTCAGGGGCAAAGACACAGATACGCAGTATTTT. This sequence encodes CSARDLRGKDTDTQYF. This chain connects TRBV20-1 to TRBJ2-3; TRBD1 might be the D (6 bases). Germline CDR1 DFQATT, CDR2 SNEGSKA (reference sequence). Trimming shortened V by 0 bases and J by 2 bases, and 15 bases separated the two germline ends. The CDR3 extends over 16 amino acids.

This clonotype was counted once. CDR3 residues: CASSPGLAGPSGANVLTF. DNA for the CDR3: TGTGCCAGCAGCCCGGGGCTAGCGGGCCCCTCTGGGGCCAACGTCCTGACTTTC. The chain is built from TRBV4-2 and TRBJ2-6; TRBD2 aligns across 8 bases. CDR3 size: 18 residues. V gave up 4 bases and J gave up 0 bases; unmatched junction bases: 8. Germline V gene lookup returns CDR1 LGHNA and CDR2 YNFKEQ.

This clonotype was seen at least ten times. The chain carries TRBV6-5 and TRBJ2-1; 9 nucleotides line up with TRBD1. Germline V CDR1 and CDR2: MNHEY, SVGAGI. V gave up 4 bases and J gave up 5 bases; unmatched junction bases: 6. This CDR3 is built from 15 residues. The CDR3 DNA sequence: TGTGCCAGCAGTTTGACGGGACAGGGCAACAATGAGCAGTTCTTC. Encoded protein: CASSLTGQGNNEQFF.

In this sample, this clonotype turned up a few times. The J gene is TRBJ2-1, the V gene TRBV5-1; D is unresolved. This CDR3 has 14 residues. Germline V CDR1 and CDR2: SGHRS, YFSETQ. Deletions cut 4 bases from V and 0 bases from J, with 8 bases between. CDR3: CASSAGSSYNEQFF. Here the CDR3 DNA reads TGCGCCAGCAGCGCCGGAAGCTCCTACAATGAGCAGTTCTTC.

The gene calls are TRBV5-6 and TRBJ2-1; 8 bases line up with TRBD1. After removal of 2 bases from V and 3 bases from J, the junction contained 4 bases not matched to a gene. This CDR3 region has 15 residues. The germline CDR1 and CDR2 sequences are SGHDT and YYEEEE. The DNA of the CDR3 is TGTGCCAGCAGCTTACAGGGGGGTCTCTACAATGAGCAGTTCTTC. Protein sequence: CASSLQGGLYNEQFF.

V is TRBV5-1 and J is TRBJ2-7, with D perhaps TRBD1 or TRBD2 (5 bases each). This CDR3 spans 16 amino acids. V was pared by 2 bases and J by 1 base, with 16 bases between. Germline values: CDR1 SGHRS, CDR2 YFSETQ. CDR3 sequence: CASSLYSGRRSYEQYF. Written as DNA, the CDR3 is TGCGCCAGCAGCTTATACTCGGGACGGAGATCCTACGAGCAGTACTTC.

The genes are TRBV5-5 and TRBJ2-7; tentative D call: TRBD2 (6 bases). The CDR3 loop spans 14 amino acids. V lost 2 bases to trimming and J lost 4 bases, with 13 bases between them. CDR1 SGHKS and CDR2 YYEKEE come from the germline V gene (reference sequence). CDR3 sequence (DNA): TGTGCCAGCAGCTTCCAAGCGGGTGCATACGAGCAGTACTTC. It specifies CASSFQAGAYEQYF.

This clonotype came up a few times. The V and J genes are TRBV18 and TRBJ2-4; tentatively, D is TRBD1 (6 bases). The CDR3 has 13 amino acids. V lost 2 bases and J lost 7, with 9 bases in between. Germline loops: CDR1 KGHSH, CDR2 LQKENI. CDR3 DNA sequence: TGTGCCAGCTCACCAAGCCAGGGGAACATTCAGTACTTC. Translating gives CASSPSQGNIQYF.

In this sample, this clonotype turned up a few times. In DNA form, the CDR3 reads TGTGCCAGCTCACCACCGAATAGGCGGGACAGAGAAGCTTTCTTT. Its protein is CASSPPNRRDREAFF. The chain couples TRBV18 to TRBJ1-1, with 7 bases identical to TRBD1. V lost 0 bases, J lost 8 bases, and 9 bases stayed unmatched. Germline values: CDR1 KGHSH, CDR2 LQKENI. There are 15 residues in the CDR3.

This sequence joins TRBV10-3 and TRBJ1-4, with 9 bases that match TRBD1. V shed 0 bases and J 7 bases; nucleotides not matched to a gene: 3. Germline CDR1 and CDR2: ENHRY and SYGVKD. The CDR3 spans 15 residues. CDR3: CAISESRQGGEKLFF. The DNA of the CDR3 is TGTGCCATCAGTGAGTCCCGACAGGGGGGTGAAAAACTGTTTTTT.

The table lists this clonotype with many counts. This chain joins TRBV20-1 and TRBJ2-7; D call uncertain. The ends were cut back, 4 bases at V and 6 bases at J, with 13 bases in the middle. This CDR3 is 12 amino acids long. Germline assignment: CDR1 DFQATT and CDR2 SNEGSKA (reference sequence). The CDR3 reads CSATSGSGEQYF. DNA for the CDR3: TGCAGTGCTACCTCGGGTTCTGGCGAGCAGTACTTC.

Ten or more counts support this clonotype. The J gene is TRBJ1-2, the V gene TRBV19; TRBD1 might be the D (6 bases). Trimming left V 5 bases short and J 4 bases short, with 11 bases between. The CDR3 sequence is 13 residues long. Germline CDR1 LNHDA, CDR2 SQIVND (reference sequence). CDR3: CASSRRDTYGYTF. DNA for the CDR3: TGTGCCAGTAGTCGCCGGGACACCTATGGCTACACCTTC.

Many counts were recorded for this clonotype. This chain joins TRBV19 and TRBJ2-4; the D gene could be TRBD1 or TRBD2 (5 bases each). Germline values: CDR1 LNHDA, CDR2 SQIVND (reference sequence). This CDR3 has 16 residues. Trimming stripped 5 bases from V and 3 bases from J, with 17 bases between. The CDR3 spells CASSDRGIRDKNIQYF. In DNA form, the CDR3 reads TGTGCCAGTAGTGACCGGGGCATACGGGACAAAAACATTCAGTACTTC.

This clonotype was observed many times. The CDR3 sequence is CASSDPDTLRAKNIQYF. For the CDR3, the DNA is TGTGCCAGCAGTGATCCGGACACTTTAAGAGCCAAAAACATTCAGTACTTC. This chain connects TRBV2 to TRBJ2-4; D may be TRBD1 (5 bases). The CDR3 runs 17 residues. The V end was cut by 3 bases, the J end by 0 bases, with 15 bases between. Per the germline V gene, CDR1 is SNHLY and CDR2 is FYNNEI.

This clonotype was detected only a few times. V usage is TRBV30 and J usage is TRBJ2-7; tentatively, D is TRBD1 or TRBD2 (7 bases each). This CDR3 has 14 amino acids. CDR1 is GTSNPN and CDR2 is SVGIG in the germline V gene (reference sequence). Trimming cost V 4 bases and J 2 bases, with 15 bases left between them. The CDR3 DNA reads TGTGCCTGGACCTTCTCAGGGGGGGCCTACGAGCAGTACTTC. This translates into CAWTFSGGAYEQYF.

V is TRBV20-1 and J is TRBJ2-7, with a weak D call TRBD2 (6 bases). The CDR3 runs to 15 residues. Germline V CDR1 and CDR2: DFQATT, SNEGSKA (reference sequence). Trimming removed 4 bases from V and 2 bases from J, with 18 bases in between. The CDR3 DNA reads as TGCAGTGCTACTCCCCGCGGGACCACCCCCTACGAGCAGTACTTC. As protein: CSATPRGTTPYEQYF.

This rearrangement joins TRBV7-9 to TRBJ1-2; D call uncertain. With 5 bases removed from V and 2 bases from J, the gap between germline ends came to 15 bases. The length of the CDR3 is 15 residues. Germline values: CDR1 SEHNR, CDR2 FQNEAQ (reference sequence). The CDR3 DNA sequence: TGTGCCAGCAGCCCCCCCTCCAGCCCCAACTATGGCTACACCTTC. Translation: CASSPPSSPNYGYTF.